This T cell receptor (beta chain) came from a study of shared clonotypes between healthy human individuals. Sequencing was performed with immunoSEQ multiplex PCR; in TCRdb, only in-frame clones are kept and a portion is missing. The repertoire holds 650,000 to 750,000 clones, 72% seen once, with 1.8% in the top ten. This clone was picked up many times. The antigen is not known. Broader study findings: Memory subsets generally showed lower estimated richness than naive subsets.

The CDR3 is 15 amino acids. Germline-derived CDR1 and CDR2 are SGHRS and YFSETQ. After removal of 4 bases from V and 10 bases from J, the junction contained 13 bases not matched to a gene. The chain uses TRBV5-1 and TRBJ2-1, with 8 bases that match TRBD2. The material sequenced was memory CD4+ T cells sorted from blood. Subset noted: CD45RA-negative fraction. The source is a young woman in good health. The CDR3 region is CASSPTPAGGGEQFF. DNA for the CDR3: TGCGCCAGCAGCCCCACCCCCGCGGGAGGAGGCGAGCAGTTCTTC.